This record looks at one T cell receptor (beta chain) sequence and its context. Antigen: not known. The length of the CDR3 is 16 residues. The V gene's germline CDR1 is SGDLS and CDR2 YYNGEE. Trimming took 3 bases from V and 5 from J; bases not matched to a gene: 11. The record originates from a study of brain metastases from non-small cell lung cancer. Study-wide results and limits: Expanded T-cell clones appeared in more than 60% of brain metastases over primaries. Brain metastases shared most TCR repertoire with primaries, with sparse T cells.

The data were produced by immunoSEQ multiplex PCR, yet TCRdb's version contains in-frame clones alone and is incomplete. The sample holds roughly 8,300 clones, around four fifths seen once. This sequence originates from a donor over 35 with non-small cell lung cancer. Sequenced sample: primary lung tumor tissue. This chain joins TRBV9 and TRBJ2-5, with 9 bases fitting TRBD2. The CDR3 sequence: CASSAPLSGGRETQYF. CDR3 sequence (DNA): TGTGCCAGCAGCGCACCTCTTAGCGGGGGCCGGGAGACCCAGTACTTC.